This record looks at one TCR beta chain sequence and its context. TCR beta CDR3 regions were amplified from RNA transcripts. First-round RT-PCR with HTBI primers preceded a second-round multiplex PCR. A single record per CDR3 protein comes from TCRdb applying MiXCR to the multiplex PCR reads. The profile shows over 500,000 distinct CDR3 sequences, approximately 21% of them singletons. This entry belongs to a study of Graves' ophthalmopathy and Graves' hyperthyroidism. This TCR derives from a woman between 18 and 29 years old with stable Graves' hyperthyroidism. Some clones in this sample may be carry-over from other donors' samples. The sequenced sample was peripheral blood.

The CDR3 nucleotides are TGTGCCAGCAGTTACACCCCCCGCAGGGCCGAAACCTACGAGCAGTACTTC. This gives the protein CASSYTPRRAETYEQYF. This sequence joins TRBV6-5 and TRBJ2-7; D might be TRBD1 (5 bases). The CDR3 length is 17 residues. V lost 2 bases and J lost 2, with 19 bases in between. Germline loops: CDR1 MNHEY, CDR2 SVGAGI.